The subject of this entry is one T cell receptor beta chain. What it binds is not known. Unsorted whole blood yielded the blood RNA, and germline DNA was also extracted. The record originates from a study of tumor-infiltrating lymphocytes in primary liver carcinoma. Study-wide background: Surgical resection treated primary liver carcinoma in the patients. Patients were men and women aged 30 to 69 years.

The input was 450 to 550 ng total RNA; TCR beta cDNA was made from it with a constant-region primer. Investigators got TCR beta libraries out of three nested multiplex PCR rounds, done with slightly modified ARM-PCR. For 10 cycles apiece, the opening two PCR rounds ran with TRBV1-TRBV30 forward primers and a C-beta reverse primer. TCRdb reanalysed the multiplex PCR reads using MiXCR and keeps one entry per CDR3 protein. The sample contains about 320,000 distinct CDR3 sequences, around three fifths of which appear only once. Per germline, CDR1 MNHEY and CDR2 SVGAGI. This CDR3 is 15 amino acids long. V was shortened by 5 bases and J by 7 bases, with 20 bases between the two germline ends. Overall study findings and caveats: The difference in top-250-clone fraction between tumors and blood was significant, favoring tumors (p = 0.039). Relative to tumor region pairs, the tumor-adjacent and tumor-blood pairs showed overlap that was lower.

The TCR originated in a young woman with primary liver carcinoma and hepatitis B virus infection. The rearrangement uses TRBV6-5 and TRBJ2-5, with D possibly TRBD2 on 6 matching bases. Sequencing input: peripheral blood. The CDR3 reads CASSQTVGSGGTQYF. DNA of the CDR3: TGTGCCAGCAGTCAGACAGTAGGCTCCGGGGGGACCCAGTACTTC.